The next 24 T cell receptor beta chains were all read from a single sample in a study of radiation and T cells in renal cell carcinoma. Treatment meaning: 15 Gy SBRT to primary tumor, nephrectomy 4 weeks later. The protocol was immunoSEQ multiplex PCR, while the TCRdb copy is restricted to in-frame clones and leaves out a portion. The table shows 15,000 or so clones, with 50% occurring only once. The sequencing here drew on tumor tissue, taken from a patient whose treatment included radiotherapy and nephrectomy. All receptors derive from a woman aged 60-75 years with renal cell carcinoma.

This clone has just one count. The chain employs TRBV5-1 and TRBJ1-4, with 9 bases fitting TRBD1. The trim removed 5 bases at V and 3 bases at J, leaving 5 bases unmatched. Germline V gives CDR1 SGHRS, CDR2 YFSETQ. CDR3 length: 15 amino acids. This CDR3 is CASSLQGAPNEKLFF. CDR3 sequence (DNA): TGCGCCAGCAGTTTACAGGGGGCGCCTAATGAAAAACTGTTTTTT.

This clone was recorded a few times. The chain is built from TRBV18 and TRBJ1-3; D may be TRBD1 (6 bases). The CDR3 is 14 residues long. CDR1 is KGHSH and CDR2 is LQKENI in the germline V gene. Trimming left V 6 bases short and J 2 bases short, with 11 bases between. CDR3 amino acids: CASSRDRPGNTIYF. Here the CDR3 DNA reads TGTGCCAGCTCCCGCGACAGGCCTGGAAACACCATATATTTT.

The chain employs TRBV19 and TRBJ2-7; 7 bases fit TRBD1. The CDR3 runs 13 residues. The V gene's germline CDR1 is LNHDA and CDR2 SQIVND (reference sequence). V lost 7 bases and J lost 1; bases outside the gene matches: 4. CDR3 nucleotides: TGTGCCAGTAAAAGGGACAGTTCCTACGAGCAGTACTTC. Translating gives CASKRDSSYEQYF. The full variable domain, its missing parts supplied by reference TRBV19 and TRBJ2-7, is DGGITQSPKYLFRKEGQNVTLSCEQNLNHDAMYWYRQDPGQGLRLIYYSQIVNDFQKGDIAEGYSVSREKKESFPLTVTSAQKNPTAFYLCASKRDSSYEQYFGPGTRLTVT.

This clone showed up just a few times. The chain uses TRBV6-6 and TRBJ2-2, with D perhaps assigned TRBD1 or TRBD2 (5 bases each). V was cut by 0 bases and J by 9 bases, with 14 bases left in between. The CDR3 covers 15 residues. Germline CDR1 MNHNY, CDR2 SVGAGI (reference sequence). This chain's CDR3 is CASSYSAGSFRELFF. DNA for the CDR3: TGTGCCAGCAGTTACTCGGCAGGGAGCTTTAGGGAGCTGTTTTTT.

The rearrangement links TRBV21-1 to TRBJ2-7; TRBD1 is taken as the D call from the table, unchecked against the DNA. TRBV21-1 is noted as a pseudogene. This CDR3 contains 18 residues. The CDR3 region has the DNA TGTGCCAGCAGCAGTGGGACAGGGGAATTCAGGTGCCTCGACGAGCAGTACTTC. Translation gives CASSSGTGEFRCLDEQYF.

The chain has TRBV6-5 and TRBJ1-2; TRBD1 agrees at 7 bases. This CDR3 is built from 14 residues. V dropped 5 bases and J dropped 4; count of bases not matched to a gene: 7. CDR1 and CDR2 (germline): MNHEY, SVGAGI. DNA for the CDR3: TGTGCCAGCAGTAACCTAGACAGGGCCTATGGCTACACCTTC. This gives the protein CASSNLDRAYGYTF.

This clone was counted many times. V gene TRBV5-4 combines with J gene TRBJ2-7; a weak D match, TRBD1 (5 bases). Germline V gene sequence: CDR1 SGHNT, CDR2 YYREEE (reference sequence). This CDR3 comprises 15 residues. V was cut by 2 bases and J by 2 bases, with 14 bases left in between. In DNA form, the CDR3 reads TGTGCCAGCAGCTTCACAGGTTTGGTTACCTACGAGCAGTACTTC. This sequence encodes CASSFTGLVTYEQYF.

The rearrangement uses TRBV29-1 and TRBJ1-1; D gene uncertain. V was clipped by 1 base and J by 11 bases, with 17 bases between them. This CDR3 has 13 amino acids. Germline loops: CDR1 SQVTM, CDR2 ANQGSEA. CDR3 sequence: CSVEVSAGFEAFF. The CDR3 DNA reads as TGCAGCGTTGAAGTATCAGCGGGGTTTGAGGCTTTCTTT.

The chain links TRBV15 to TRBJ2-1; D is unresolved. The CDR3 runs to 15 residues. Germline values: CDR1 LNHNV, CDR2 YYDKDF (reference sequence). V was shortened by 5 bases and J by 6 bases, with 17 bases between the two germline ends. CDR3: CATSDLPSALNEQFF. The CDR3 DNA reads TGTGCCACCAGCGACCTACCGTCGGCCCTCAATGAGCAGTTCTTC.

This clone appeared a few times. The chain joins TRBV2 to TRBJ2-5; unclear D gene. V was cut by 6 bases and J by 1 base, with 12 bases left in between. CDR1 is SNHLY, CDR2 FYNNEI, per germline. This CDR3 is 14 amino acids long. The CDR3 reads CASRLDPSQETQYF. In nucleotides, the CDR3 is TGTGCCAGCAGGTTGGATCCATCCCAAGAGACCCAGTACTTC.

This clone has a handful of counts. The CDR3 is CASSPRLAGMFIQYF. The DNA of the CDR3 is TGTGCCAGCAGTCCTCGACTAGCGGGGATGTTCATTCAGTACTTC. This rearrangement joins TRBV28 to TRBJ2-4; 11 nucleotides line up with TRBD2. Germline values: CDR1 MDHEN, CDR2 SYDVKM. The CDR3 runs 15 residues. With V trimmed by 5 bases and J by 9 bases, 9 bases remained unmatched.

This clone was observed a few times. The CDR3 loop reads CASSVDGGNEQFF. In DNA form, the CDR3 reads TGTGCCAGCAGCGTAGATGGCGGCAATGAGCAGTTCTTC. The rearrangement links TRBV9 to TRBJ2-1; no definite D call. This CDR3 region has 13 residues. Trimming shortened V by 0 bases and J by 6 bases, and 7 bases separated the two germline ends. Germline loops: CDR1 SGDLS, CDR2 YYNGEE. Supplemented by reference TRBV9 and TRBJ2-1, the full variable domain reads DSGVTQTPKHLITATGQRVTLRCSPRSGDLSVYWYQQSLDQGLQFLIQYYNGEERAKGNILERFSAQQFPDLHSELNLSSLELGDSALYFCASSVDGGNEQFFGPGTRLTVL.

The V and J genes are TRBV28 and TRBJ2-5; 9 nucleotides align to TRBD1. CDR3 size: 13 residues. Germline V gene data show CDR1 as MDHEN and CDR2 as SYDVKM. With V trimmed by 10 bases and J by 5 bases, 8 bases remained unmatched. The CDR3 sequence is CATRGTGRETQYF. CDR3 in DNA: TGTGCCACCCGAGGGACAGGGAGGGAGACCCAGTACTTC.

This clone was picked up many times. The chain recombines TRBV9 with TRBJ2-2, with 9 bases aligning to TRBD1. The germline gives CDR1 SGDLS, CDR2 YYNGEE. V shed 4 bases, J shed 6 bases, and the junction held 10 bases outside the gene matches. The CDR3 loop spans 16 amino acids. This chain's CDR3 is CASSPRTGVVAGELFF. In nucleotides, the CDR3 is TGTGCCAGCAGCCCCAGGACAGGGGTGGTCGCCGGGGAGCTGTTTTTT.

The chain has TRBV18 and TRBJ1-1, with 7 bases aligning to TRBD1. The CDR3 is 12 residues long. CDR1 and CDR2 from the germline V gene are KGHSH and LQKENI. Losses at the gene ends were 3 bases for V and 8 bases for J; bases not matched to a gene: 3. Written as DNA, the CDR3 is TGTGCCAGCTCACCCGACAGGGAGGAAGCTTTCTTT. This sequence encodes CASSPDREEAFF.

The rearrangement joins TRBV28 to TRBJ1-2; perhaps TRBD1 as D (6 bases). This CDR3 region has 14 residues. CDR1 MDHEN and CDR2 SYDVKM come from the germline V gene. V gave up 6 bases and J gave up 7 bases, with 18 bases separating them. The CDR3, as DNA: TGTGCCAGCAGGGGCACCGGGACAAATGTTGGCTACACCTTC. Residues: CASRGTGTNVGYTF.

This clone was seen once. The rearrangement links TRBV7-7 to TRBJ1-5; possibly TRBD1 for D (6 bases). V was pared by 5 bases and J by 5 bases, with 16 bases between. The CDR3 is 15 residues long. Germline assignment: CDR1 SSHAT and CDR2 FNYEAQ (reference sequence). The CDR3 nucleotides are TGTGCCAGCAGCCTACAGGGAGCCCCCGATCAGCCCCAGCATTTT. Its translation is CASSLQGAPDQPQHF.

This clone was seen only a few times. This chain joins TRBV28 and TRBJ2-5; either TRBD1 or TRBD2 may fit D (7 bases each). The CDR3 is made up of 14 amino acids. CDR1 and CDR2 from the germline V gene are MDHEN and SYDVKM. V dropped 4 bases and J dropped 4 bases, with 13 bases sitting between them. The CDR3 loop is CASSSAGGGETQYF. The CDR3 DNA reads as TGTGCCAGCAGTTCTGCAGGGGGGGGAGAGACCCAGTACTTC. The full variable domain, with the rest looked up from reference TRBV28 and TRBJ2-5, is DVKVTQSSRYLVKRTGEKVFLECVQDMDHENMFWYRQDPGLGLRLIYFSYDVKMKEKGDIPEGYSVSREKKERFSLILESASTNQTSMYLCASSSAGGGETQYFGPGTRLLVL.

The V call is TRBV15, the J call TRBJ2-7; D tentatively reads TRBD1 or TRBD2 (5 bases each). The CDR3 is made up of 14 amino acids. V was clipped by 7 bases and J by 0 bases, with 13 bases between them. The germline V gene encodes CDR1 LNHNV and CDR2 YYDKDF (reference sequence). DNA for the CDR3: TGTGCCACCACCCCGAATGGGGGCTCCTACGAGCAGTACTTC. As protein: CATTPNGGSYEQYF. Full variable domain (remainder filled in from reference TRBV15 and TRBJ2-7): DAMVIQNPRYQVTQFGKPVTLSCSQTLNHNVMYWYQQKSSQAPKLLFHYYDKDFNNEADTPDNFQSRRPNTSFCFLDIRSPGLGDTAMYLCATTPNGGSYEQYFGPGTRLTVT.

The CDR3 nucleotides are TGTGCCAGCAGCGGATCTAGCGGGGGAACAGATACGCAGTATTTT. Its protein product is CASSGSSGGTDTQYF. V is TRBV6-4 and J is TRBJ2-3; 10 nucleotides agree with TRBD2. This CDR3 comprises 15 residues. CDR1 is MRHNA and CDR2 is SNTAGT in the germline V gene. V lost 6 bases and J lost 3; bases outside the gene matches: 6.

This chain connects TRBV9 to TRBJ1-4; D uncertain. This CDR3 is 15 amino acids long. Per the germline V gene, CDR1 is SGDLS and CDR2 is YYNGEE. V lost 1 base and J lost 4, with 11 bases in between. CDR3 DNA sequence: TGTGCCAGCAGCGTACGTCCGAGCCTTAATGAAAAACTGTTTTTT. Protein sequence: CASSVRPSLNEKLFF.

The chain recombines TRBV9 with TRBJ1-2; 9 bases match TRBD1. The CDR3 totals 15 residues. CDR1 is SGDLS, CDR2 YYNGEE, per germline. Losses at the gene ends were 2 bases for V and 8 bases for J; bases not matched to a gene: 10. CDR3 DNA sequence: TGTGCCAGCAGCGTGACCGGGACAGGGTCCCGCGGCTACACCTTC. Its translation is CASSVTGTGSRGYTF.

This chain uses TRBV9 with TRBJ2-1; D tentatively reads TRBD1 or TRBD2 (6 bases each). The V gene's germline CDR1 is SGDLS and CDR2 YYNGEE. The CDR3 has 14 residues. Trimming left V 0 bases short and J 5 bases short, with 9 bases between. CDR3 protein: CASSVGGAHNEQFF. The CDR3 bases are TGTGCCAGCAGCGTAGGGGGGGCCCACAATGAGCAGTTCTTC.

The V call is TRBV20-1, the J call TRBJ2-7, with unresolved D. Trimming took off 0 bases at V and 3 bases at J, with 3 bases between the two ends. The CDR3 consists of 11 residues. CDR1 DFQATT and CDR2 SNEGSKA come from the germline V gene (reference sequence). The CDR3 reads CSAREGYEQYF. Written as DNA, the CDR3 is TGCAGTGCTAGAGAGGGCTACGAGCAGTACTTC.